The next 24 T cell receptor beta chains were all read from a single sample in a study of shared clonotypes between healthy human individuals. Naive CD8 cells, CD45RO-negative and positively selected for CCR7, excluded terminally differentiated effector memory CD45RA+ cells. The data were produced by immunoSEQ multiplex PCR, yet TCRdb's version contains in-frame clones alone and is incomplete. Of over 750,000 clones listed, 96% were seen once; the top ten hold about 0.25%. The sequencing input was naive CD8+ T cells sorted from blood. The receptors were gathered from a man in his thirties or forties in good health.

The CDR3 DNA reads TGCGCCAGCAGCCAAGATCAAGGGGGCTTGGCAGATACGCAGTATTTT. Translated, it gives CASSQDQGGLADTQYF. The gene calls are TRBV4-1 and TRBJ2-3, with 7 bases matching TRBD1. Trimming cost V 0 bases and J 4 bases; bases outside gene matches: 7. The CDR3 contains 16 residues. Germline V gene lookup returns CDR1 MGHRA and CDR2 YSYEKL.

The chain uses TRBV7-3 and TRBJ1-1; 7 bases map to TRBD1. CDR3 size: 13 residues. CDR1 SGHTA and CDR2 FQGTGA come from the germline V gene. J lost 3 bases, V lost 5 bases, and 3 bases had no gene match. CDR3 loop: CASSRQGDTEAFF. The CDR3 DNA follows: TGTGCCAGCAGCCGACAGGGAGACACTGAAGCTTTCTTT.

The chain recombines TRBV7-3 with TRBJ2-1; 13 nucleotides align to TRBD2. Per germline, CDR1 SGHTA and CDR2 FQGTGA. The CDR3 covers 15 residues. The V and J ends lost 4 bases and 8 bases, in that order; junction bases with no gene match: 5. CDR3 loop: CASSSGTSGIDEQFF. The DNA for the CDR3 is TGTGCCAGCAGCTCCGGGACTAGCGGGATCGATGAGCAGTTCTTC.

The gene calls are TRBV11-2 and TRBJ2-7; D might be TRBD2 (5 bases). Germline assignment: CDR1 SGHAT and CDR2 FQNNGV. The CDR3 runs to 18 residues. The V gene lost 5 bases and the J gene lost 3 bases, with 26 bases spanning the gap. In DNA, the CDR3 is TGTGCCAGCAGCCGACGGCCCTTTCTTGAGGGAGCAGACTACGAGCAGTACTTC. As protein: CASSRRPFLEGADYEQYF.

This sequence joins TRBV5-4 and TRBJ1-5; TRBD1 might be the D (6 bases). The germline V and J ends were trimmed by 1 base and 2 bases, with 25 bases remaining between them. Per germline, CDR1 SGHNT and CDR2 YYREEE (reference sequence). This CDR3 is built from 20 residues. The CDR3 protein is CASSLRVRHGGAFRNQPQHF. CDR3 coding DNA: TGTGCCAGCAGCTTGAGGGTTCGGCACGGGGGCGCTTTTCGCAATCAGCCCCAGCATTTT.

The chain links TRBV10-2 to TRBJ1-5, with TRBD1 identical over 9 bases. From germline, CDR1 is WSHSY and CDR2 SAAADI. The CDR3 has 14 residues. The J segment lost 7 bases and the V segment lost 8 bases, leaving 9 bases of the junction unmatched. CDR3 sequence: CASGRTGDWQPQHF. The CDR3 nucleotides read TGCGCCAGCGGAAGGACAGGGGATTGGCAGCCCCAGCATTTT.

V is TRBV13 and J is TRBJ2-2; 8 positions agree with TRBD2. In germline, CDR1 is PRHDT, CDR2 FYEKMQ (reference sequence). V was pared by 5 bases and J by 8 bases, with 13 bases of the junction left unmatched. This CDR3 contains 16 residues. The CDR3 sequence: CASSLKRERGGGELFF. The DNA for the CDR3 is TGTGCCAGCAGCCTCAAGCGGGAGAGAGGCGGGGGGGAGCTGTTTTTT. Looking up the rest from reference TRBV13 and TRBJ2-2 gives the full variable domain: AAGVIQSPRHLIKEKRETATLKCYPIPRHDTVYWYQQGPGQDPQFLISFYEKMQSDKGSIPDRFSAQQFSDYHSELNMSSLELGDSALYFCASSLKRERGGGELFFGEGSRLTVL.

This chain joins TRBV6-1 and TRBJ1-4; 7 bases are a match to TRBD1. CDR1 MNHNS and CDR2 SASEGT come from the germline V gene. V dropped 5 bases and J dropped 5; count of bases not matched to a gene: 8. This CDR3 is built from 15 residues. CDR3 in DNA: TGTGCCAGCAGTACCCCGCGGGACAGAAATGAAAAACTGTTTTTT. Protein sequence: CASSTPRDRNEKLFF.

The chain is built from TRBV9 and TRBJ2-2; tentatively, D is TRBD2 (5 bases). V was clipped by 3 bases and J by 2 bases, with 11 bases between them. CDR3 length: 15 amino acids. The V gene's germline CDR1 is SGDLS and CDR2 YYNGEE. CDR3 bases: TGTGCCAGCAGCGCGCGGGTGACCAACACCGGGGAGCTGTTTTTT. Its protein product is CASSARVTNTGELFF. Combining the CDR3 with reference TRBV9 and TRBJ2-2 gives the whole variable domain DSGVTQTPKHLITATGQRVTLRCSPRSGDLSVYWYQQSLDQGLQFLIQYYNGEERAKGNILERFSAQQFPDLHSELNLSSLELGDSALYFCASSARVTNTGELFFGEGSRLTVL.

DNA of the CDR3: TGTGCCTGGACGTCGGGACAGATCCATCAGCCCCAGCATTTT. Protein product: CAWTSGQIHQPQHF. The gene calls are TRBV30 and TRBJ1-5; 7 bases match TRBD1. Per germline, CDR1 GTSNPN and CDR2 SVGIG (reference sequence). V lost 4 bases and J lost 5; bases outside the gene matches: 8. This CDR3 is 14 amino acids long.

The chain employs TRBV19 and TRBJ2-5; the D gene is possibly TRBD2 (6 bases). Trimming stripped 5 bases from V and 4 bases from J, with 17 bases between. The CDR3 is made up of 15 amino acids. Looked up from germline, CDR1 is LNHDA and CDR2 is SQIVND (reference sequence). The CDR3: CASSPGTRETETQYF. DNA for the CDR3: TGTGCCAGTAGTCCCGGGACTCGAGAGACAGAGACCCAGTACTTC.

The V gene is TRBV6-1, the J gene TRBJ2-7, with D perhaps TRBD2 (6 bases). V gave up 6 bases and J gave up 6 bases, with 24 bases separating them. This CDR3 is 16 amino acids long. CDR1 MNHNS and CDR2 SASEGT come from the germline V gene. The CDR3 loop reads CASRESLGLSGSEQYF. Here the CDR3 DNA reads TGTGCCAGCAGAGAATCGCTGGGACTTTCAGGCAGCGAGCAGTACTTC.

This chain links TRBV5-4 with TRBJ2-1; D gene unclear. CDR3 length equals 15 residues. Trimming stripped 4 bases from V and 2 bases from J, with 13 bases between. Looked up from germline, CDR1 is SGHNT and CDR2 is YYREEE (reference sequence). The CDR3: CASSKVELTYNEQFF. In DNA, the CDR3 is TGTGCCAGCAGCAAGGTCGAACTCACCTACAATGAGCAGTTCTTC.

As DNA, the CDR3 is TGTGCCAGCAGCCCTGAGCTGGGACAATCCTACGAGCAGTACTTC. As protein: CASSPELGQSYEQYF. This rearrangement joins TRBV7-2 to TRBJ2-7; D might be TRBD1 (6 bases). V lost 5 bases and J lost 1, with 15 bases in between. CDR1 SGHTA and CDR2 FQGNSA come from the germline V gene. There are 15 residues in the CDR3.

The rearrangement joins TRBV7-8 to TRBJ1-1; D is unresolved. V shed 6 bases and J shed 1 base, with 15 bases lying between them. Germline CDR1 SGHVS, CDR2 FQNEAQ. CDR3 length: 15 residues. The CDR3 here is CASSPPGRGNTEAFF. CDR3 nucleotide sequence: TGTGCCAGCAGTCCCCCCGGCAGAGGGAACACTGAAGCTTTCTTT. Full variable domain (remainder filled in from reference TRBV7-8 and TRBJ1-1): GAGVSQSPRYKVAKRGQDVALRCDPISGHVSLFWYQQALGQGPEFLTYFQNEAQLDKSGLPSDRFFAERPEGSVSTLKIQRTQQEDSAVYLCASSPPGRGNTEAFFGQGTRLTVV.

This chain uses TRBV7-8 with TRBJ2-7; D is unresolved. This CDR3 comprises 13 residues. V was cut by 1 base and J by 6 bases, with 10 bases left in between. The germline CDR1 and CDR2 sequences are SGHVS and FQNEAQ. The CDR3 spells CASSLGPSSEQYF. CDR3 DNA: TGTGCCAGCAGCTTAGGACCCAGTTCCGAGCAGTACTTC.

Comment on this clone: The same CDR3 can be traced to other DNA sequences in this sample. The chain is built from TRBV7-2 and TRBJ2-3; D is perhaps TRBD2 (5 bases). Germline V lookup: CDR1 SGHTA, CDR2 FQGNSA. The CDR3 sequence is 13 residues long. The V end lost 1 base, the J end lost 4 bases, and 6 bases lay between the germline ends. The chain's CDR3 is CASSLEGADTQYF. The CDR3, as DNA: TGTGCCAGCAGCTTAGAGGGAGCAGATACGCAGTATTTT.

The gene calls are TRBV9 and TRBJ2-3, with 7 bases matching TRBD2. V was clipped by 3 bases and J by 0 bases; unmatched bases: 7. CDR1 is SGDLS, CDR2 YYNGEE, per germline. This CDR3 comprises 16 residues. The CDR3 loop is CASSAEGGSSTDTQYF. The DNA of the CDR3 is TGTGCCAGCAGCGCCGAAGGCGGGAGCAGCACAGATACGCAGTATTTT.

The CDR3 region is CASSFGTGVQFF. CDR3 bases: TGTGCCAGCAGCTTTGGGACAGGGGTGCAGTTCTTC. The chain has TRBV11-2 and TRBJ2-1, with 10 bases aligning to TRBD1. Germline loops: CDR1 SGHAT, CDR2 FQNNGV. The ends lost 3 bases at V and 12 bases at J; junction bases unmatched: 2. This CDR3 has 12 residues.

The chain joins TRBV11-2 to TRBJ2-7; D remains ambiguous. This CDR3 has 13 residues. The germline V and J ends were trimmed by 3 bases and 1 base, with 7 bases remaining between them. The germline V gene has CDR1 SGHAT and CDR2 FQNNGV. CDR3 DNA sequence: TGTGCCAGCAGCTTTCCCAGGTCCTACGAGCAGTACTTC. As protein: CASSFPRSYEQYF.

The rearrangement joins TRBV7-9 to TRBJ2-2; tentatively, D is TRBD2 (5 bases). The germline CDR1 and CDR2 sequences are SEHNR and FQNEAQ (reference sequence). V gave up 0 bases and J gave up 1 base, with 6 bases separating them. CDR3 size: 15 residues. The CDR3 sequence: CASSLARENTGELFF. The CDR3 DNA is TGTGCCAGCAGCTTAGCTCGGGAGAACACCGGGGAGCTGTTTTTT.

V gene TRBV28 combines with J gene TRBJ2-1; D remains unclear. This CDR3 region has 16 residues. From germline, CDR1 is MDHEN and CDR2 SYDVKM. The V gene lost 3 bases and the J gene lost 0 bases, with 12 bases spanning the gap. CDR3 amino acids: CASSFVASSSYNEQFF. The CDR3 region has the DNA TGTGCCAGCAGTTTTGTTGCTTCTAGCTCCTACAATGAGCAGTTCTTC.

This chain connects TRBV29-1 to TRBJ2-1, with D perhaps TRBD2 (5 bases). This CDR3 has 13 residues. Trimming shortened V by 7 bases and J by 5 bases, and 15 bases separated the two germline ends. Germline-derived CDR1 and CDR2 are SQVTM and ANQGSEA. CDR3 nucleotides: TGCAGCGCTAGCCCGGAGAACCACAATGAGCAGTTCTTC. It specifies CSASPENHNEQFF.

This rearrangement joins TRBV2 to TRBJ1-2, with TRBD1 as a possible D gene (6 bases). Deletions cut 10 bases from V and 6 bases from J, with 24 bases between. CDR1 and CDR2 (germline): SNHLY, FYNNEI. This CDR3 is built from 15 residues. The CDR3 nucleotides read TGTGCCACCCCTATCGTCCCGGGACATAGCGATGGCTACACCTTC. This translates into CATPIVPGHSDGYTF.